This entry features one T cell receptor beta chain sequence. These data come from a study of blood T cell repertoires in COVID-19. In the original workflow: How many nucleated cells were present was estimated from reference gene primer amplification. The protocol was immunoSEQ multiplex PCR, while the TCRdb copy is restricted to in-frame clones and leaves out a portion. The V and J calls and the clone size are those of that table, but D and trimming were determined from the DNA. The sample shows 130,000 or so clones, 70% to 90% of them seen only once. Trimming shortened V by 8 bases and J by 3 bases, and 14 bases separated the two germline ends. The CDR3 loop spans 15 amino acids. Germline V lookup: CDR1 MNHEY, CDR2 SMNVEV (reference sequence).

Sequencing was done on a sample of peripheral blood. This chain joins TRBV27 and TRBJ1-6, with D maybe TRBD1 (5 bases). This TCR was recovered from a woman aged 60-75 years with acute or convalescent COVID-19. The CDR3 nucleotides are TGTGCCAGCTCCCCTGGGGCATTCTATAATTCACCCCTCCACTTT. Translating it yields CASSPGAFYNSPLHF.